This T cell receptor beta chain emerged from a study of human T cells and chemical hapten exposure. This clonotype showed up many times. This CDR3 has 15 residues. Losses at the gene ends were 0 bases for V and 9 bases for J; bases not matched to a gene: 8. Germline-derived CDR1 and CDR2 are MGHRA and YSYEKL. What the library attached to individual cDNA molecules were unique molecular identifiers. In TCRdb, the RACE reads were re-called with MiXCR into one record per CDR3 protein. Found here are under 400,000 distinct CDR3 sequences, 5.1% of them singletons; the top ten hold about 2.5%. The sample's time point: pre-sensitization, week 0. As to treatment: therapeutic diphenylcyclopropenone sensitization with weekly scalp DPC.

This TCR derives from a woman aged 45-59 years with alopecia areata. Some clones in this sample may be carry-over from other donors' samples. The source was whole blood, collected in connection with sensitization to the hapten diphenylcyclopropenone (DPC). The chain recombines TRBV4-1 with TRBJ2-5; 9 nucleotides agree with TRBD2. The CDR3 protein is CASSQEGGLAFSQYF. The CDR3 DNA reads as TGCGCCAGCAGCCAAGAAGGGGGACTAGCTTTTTCCCAGTACTTC.